The sequence of this T cell receptor beta chain was determined in a study of T cell responses to AZD1222 COVID-19 vaccine. Produced via immunoSEQ multiplex PCR; TCRdb's table is partial and in-frame only. The sample carries about 73,000 clones, roughly nine tenths recorded once. On this clone itself: What it binds is unknown.

Germline values: CDR1 LNHDA, CDR2 SQIVND (reference sequence). V lost 5 bases and J lost 0, with 13 bases in between. The CDR3 contains 16 residues. Investigators merged groups given second doses at roughly 4 or roughly 12 weeks. Notes on the study in general: Two AZD1222 administrations were followed by greater Spike-specific TCR breadth and depth. The study identified only five or six AZD1222 recipients as seropositive at baseline. Donors were mostly white British, more females; clonal diversity possibly underestimated.

The TCR comes from an adult who received the AZD1222 COVID-19 vaccine. The J gene is TRBJ2-2, the V gene TRBV19; the D gene is possibly TRBD2 (5 bases). The sample in question was peripheral blood, obtained 28 days after the second AZD1222 dose. Here the CDR3 reads CASSPLARSNTGELFF. The CDR3 bases are TGTGCCAGTAGTCCGTTAGCGAGATCGAACACCGGGGAGCTGTTTTTT.